One and the same sample provided the 27 T cell receptor beta chains below, sequenced in a study of CD8+ T cells in alopecia areata (dated by TCRdb to between 2017 and 2018). Libraries were made using the immunoSEQ multiplex PCR assay. RNA was extracted from all samples and reverse transcribed into cDNA, which served as template for TCR sequencing. Here the immuneACCESS table is served through TCRdb, limited to in-frame sequences with V and J called. Missing clones are a known gap in these copies; in checked studies unresolved V genes cover under half, and the rest lacks a known reason. In all, the sample holds 120,000 or so clones, and about 50% of those were seen once. Roughly a tenth of the sample lies in the top ten. The sequencing sample was made of NKG2D-low CD8+ T cells sorted from blood. The cell subset or site label, as the study defines it: sorted CD8+ NKG2D-low blood T cells. These receptors were obtained from a human donor with alopecia areata.

The CDR3 DNA reads as TGTGCCAGCAGTTTCGGGACAGAGCATCCCACAGATACGCAGTATTTT. Translated, it gives CASSFGTEHPTDTQYF. The chain carries TRBV28 and TRBJ2-3; 7 bases align to TRBD1. Looked up from germline, CDR1 is MDHEN and CDR2 is SYDVKM. With V trimmed by 3 bases and J by 2 bases, 8 bases remained unmatched. This CDR3 is 16 amino acids long.

This chain uses TRBV30 with TRBJ2-1, with no clear D. Germline CDR1 GTSNPN, CDR2 SVGIG (reference sequence). V was shortened by 5 bases and J by 11 bases, with 7 bases between the two germline ends. The CDR3 length is 9 residues. The CDR3: CAWGEKQFF. The DNA of the CDR3 is TGTGCCTGGGGCGAGAAGCAGTTCTTC.

The chain carries TRBV5-6 and TRBJ2-3; 10 nucleotides agree with TRBD1. Germline CDR1 and CDR2: SGHDT and YYEEEE. With V trimmed by 2 bases and J by 10 bases, 10 bases remained unmatched. The CDR3 totals 15 residues. The DNA for the CDR3 is TGTGCCAGCAGCTTCGGGACAGGGGAAGCCTCCCCGCAGTATTTT. Translation: CASSFGTGEASPQYF.

The chain's CDR3 is CASSPGGTGMAETQYF. CDR3 bases: TGTGCCAGCAGCCCCGGGGGAACAGGGATGGCAGAGACCCAGTACTTC. V and J are TRBV4-2 and TRBJ2-5; D is tentatively TRBD1 or TRBD2 (6 bases each). Trimming removed 4 bases at V and 4 bases at J, with 19 bases between. Germline loops: CDR1 LGHNA, CDR2 YNFKEQ. The CDR3 contains 16 residues.

The chain links TRBV29-1 to TRBJ2-3, with D hard to call. With 4 bases removed from V and 1 base from J, the gap between germline ends came to 6 bases. This CDR3 has 12 residues. Germline V gene lookup returns CDR1 SQVTM and CDR2 ANQGSEA. CDR3: CSVVSRTDTQYF. The CDR3 DNA follows: TGCAGCGTTGTCAGCCGCACAGATACGCAGTATTTT.

A few counts support this clone. V usage is TRBV29-1 and J usage is TRBJ2-1; TRBD1 might be the D (5 bases). Trimming left V 8 bases short and J 5 bases short, with 10 bases between. From germline, CDR1 is SQVTM and CDR2 ANQGSEA. The CDR3 consists of 11 residues. In DNA form, the CDR3 reads TGCAGCTTTGTAGGGGACAATGAGCAGTTCTTC. Amino acids: CSFVGDNEQFF.

This clone was recorded a few times. This sequence joins TRBV29-1 and TRBJ2-3, with 14 positions matching TRBD2. This CDR3 has 17 amino acids. Germline trimming cut 7 bases from V and 3 bases from J; bases unmatched to any gene: 12. The germline V gene has CDR1 SQVTM and CDR2 ANQGSEA. The DNA for the CDR3 is TGCAGCGCTCCCTTCTGGGGACTAGCGGGAGCTACAGATACGCAGTATTTT. The encoded protein is CSAPFWGLAGATDTQYF.

The J gene is TRBJ1-1, the V gene TRBV27; 7 positions agree with TRBD1. Trimming at V came to 4 bases and at J to 1 base, leaving 0 bases not matched to a gene. The germline V gene encodes CDR1 MNHEY and CDR2 SMNVEV (reference sequence). This CDR3 has 13 residues. The CDR3 DNA reads as TGTGCCAGCAGTTGGGACAGGAACACTGAAGCTTTCTTT. Translation: CASSWDRNTEAFF.

A few counts support this clone. This sequence joins TRBV2 and TRBJ2-7, with D uncertain. This CDR3 has 10 amino acids. Germline V gene lookup returns CDR1 SNHLY and CDR2 FYNNEI. Trimming removed 7 bases at V and 7 bases at J, with 8 bases between. The CDR3 is CASKGPEQYF. CDR3 sequence (DNA): TGTGCCAGCAAAGGCCCGGAGCAGTACTTC.

The sample holds a few counts of this clone. The CDR3 sequence is CSVEGGTSGRTDTQYF. CDR3 coding DNA: TGCAGCGTTGAAGGCGGGACTAGCGGACGCACAGATACGCAGTATTTT. The chain joins TRBV29-1 to TRBJ2-3; 11 nucleotides match TRBD2. The CDR3 has 16 residues. Germline loops: CDR1 SQVTM, CDR2 ANQGSEA. Trimming at V came to 1 base and at J to 1 base, leaving 4 bases not matched to a gene.

This clone was seen a few times. The CDR3 DNA is TGCGCCAGCCCCCTCCGGGGTGGGAGCAATCAGCCCCAGCATTTT. Its translation is CASPLRGGSNQPQHF. The gene calls are TRBV23-1 and TRBJ1-5, with D unclear. TRBV23-1 belongs to the ORF category, with a function that is uncertain. Trimming stripped 8 bases from V and 1 base from J, with 15 bases between. The length of the CDR3 is 15 residues.

The chain joins TRBV29-1 to TRBJ2-3, with 8 bases aligning to TRBD2. This CDR3 is 14 amino acids long. J was trimmed by 5 bases and V by 7 bases; bases with no gene match: 11. Germline V gives CDR1 SQVTM, CDR2 ANQGSEA. CDR3 sequence (DNA): TGCAGCGCCGAAGGACTAGCACTTATAGATACGCAGTATTTT. Its translation is CSAEGLALIDTQYF.

This clone was detected a few times. The chain couples TRBV5-1 to TRBJ2-7; tentative D call: TRBD2 (5 bases). Germline CDR1 reads SGHRS; CDR2 reads YFSETQ. Trimming took 3 bases from V and 6 from J, leaving 22 bases between them. The CDR3 has 16 residues. For the CDR3, the DNA is TGCGCCAGCAGCTCAGAGGGATTGCAGGCGAAGAGCGAGCAGTACTTC. Residues: CASSSEGLQAKSEQYF.

The genes are TRBV25-1 and TRBJ2-7; D not certain. Germline V gene data show CDR1 as MGHDK and CDR2 as SYGVNS. Trimming took off 7 bases at V and 12 bases at J, with 19 bases between the two ends. This CDR3 is built from 12 residues. The CDR3 coding sequence is TGTGCCAGCACCCCTACGGGTGGGATCTGGTACTTC. Amino acid sequence: CASTPTGGIWYF.

This clone was detected only a few times. V gene TRBV20-1 combines with J gene TRBJ2-3; D perhaps matches TRBD2 (5 bases). The germline CDR1 and CDR2 sequences are DFQATT and SNEGSKA (reference sequence). The CDR3 has 11 amino acids. Trimming stripped 3 bases from V and 7 bases from J, with 8 bases between. The CDR3 DNA follows: TGCAGTGCTAGGGCGGGTTATACGCAGTATTTT. Residues: CSARAGYTQYF.

There are a few counts of this clone. The chain uses TRBV29-1 and TRBJ2-1, with D possibly TRBD2 on 5 matching bases. The CDR3 totals 13 residues. V was clipped by 8 bases and J by 3 bases, with 14 bases between them. Looked up from germline, CDR1 is SQVTM and CDR2 is ANQGSEA. The CDR3 here is CSHIPEGYNEQFF. The CDR3 nucleotides read TGCAGCCATATCCCAGAGGGCTACAATGAGCAGTTCTTC.

This chain joins TRBV29-1 and TRBJ2-7, with D perhaps given as TRBD1 or TRBD2 (5 bases each). Germline loops: CDR1 SQVTM, CDR2 ANQGSEA. Trimming cost V 6 bases and J 3 bases, with 9 bases left between them. This CDR3 is 11 amino acids long. The CDR3 sequence is CSVGTGYEQYF. CDR3 coding DNA: TGCAGCGTGGGGACCGGCTACGAGCAGTACTTC.

The gene calls are TRBV5-1 and TRBJ2-7, with D unresolved. V was cut by 2 bases and J by 5 bases, with 11 bases left in between. Germline V CDR1 and CDR2: SGHRS, YFSETQ. The CDR3 length is 13 residues. Written as DNA, the CDR3 is TGCGCCAGCAGCTTACTGGGGTTCAACGAGCAGTACTTC. It codes for CASSLLGFNEQYF.

V usage is TRBV4-2 and J usage is TRBJ1-4; D is unclear. V gave up 1 base and J gave up 8 bases, with 5 bases separating them. Germline assignment: CDR1 LGHNA and CDR2 YNFKEQ. The CDR3 totals 12 residues. The DNA of the CDR3 is TGTGCCAGCAGCCAAGTAGGGGAAAAACTGTTTTTT. Its translation: CASSQVGEKLFF.

The V and J genes are TRBV29-1 and TRBJ2-7; tentative D call: TRBD2 (7 bases). From germline, CDR1 is SQVTM and CDR2 ANQGSEA. V lost 1 base, J lost 3 bases, and 16 bases lay in between. The CDR3 sequence is 15 residues long. CDR3 sequence: CSVEGEGHRSYEQYF. CDR3 DNA: TGCAGCGTTGAAGGGGAGGGACACCGCAGCTACGAGCAGTACTTC.

The chain combines TRBV9 with TRBJ2-7; TRBD2 agrees at 9 bases. J was trimmed by 2 bases and V by 3 bases; bases with no gene match: 6. The CDR3 totals 15 residues. The germline gives CDR1 SGDLS, CDR2 YYNGEE. CDR3 sequence reads: CASSAGTSTAYEQYF. In DNA form, the CDR3 reads TGTGCCAGCAGCGCGGGGACTAGCACCGCCTACGAGCAGTACTTC.

V gene TRBV29-1 combines with J gene TRBJ2-6; 10 positions match TRBD2. The CDR3 is 18 residues long. Germline lookup yields CDR1 SQVTM and CDR2 ANQGSEA. V was clipped by 1 base and J by 2 bases; unmatched bases: 8. As DNA, the CDR3 is TGCAGCGTTGAAGCACCGGGACTAGCGCCAACTGGGGCCAACGTCCTGACTTTC. Its translation is CSVEAPGLAPTGANVLTF.

The CDR3 protein is CASSLVPTDTQYF. DNA for the CDR3: TGCGCCAGCAGCTTGGTGCCTACAGATACGCAGTATTTT. V gene TRBV5-1 combines with J gene TRBJ2-3, with unresolved D. Germline CDR1 is SGHRS and CDR2 is YFSETQ. The CDR3 runs to 13 residues. Trimming cost V 0 bases and J 3 bases, with 5 bases left between them.

About this clone itself: Other DNA sequences in the same sample also yield this CDR3. The chain links TRBV27 to TRBJ1-1; D unclear. The CDR3 runs to 13 residues. Trimming shortened V by 2 bases and J by 1 base, and 5 bases separated the two germline ends. Per the germline V gene, CDR1 is MNHEY and CDR2 is SMNVEV (reference sequence). Here the CDR3 DNA reads TGTGCCAGCAGTTTAGGGTCGAACACTGAAGCTTTCTTT. Translation gives CASSLGSNTEAFF.

The V call is TRBV7-8, the J call TRBJ2-3; D possibly uses TRBD1 or TRBD2 (6 bases each). V was trimmed by 5 bases and J by 2 bases, leaving 17 bases between them. The CDR3 runs 16 residues. CDR1 and CDR2 (germline): SGHVS, FQNEAQ. The CDR3 is CASSLAAGHHTDTQYF. CDR3 DNA: TGTGCCAGCAGCCTGGCCGCGGGACACCACACAGATACGCAGTATTTT.

This chain connects TRBV30 to TRBJ1-6; no definite D call. Per germline, CDR1 GTSNPN and CDR2 SVGIG (reference sequence). The V end lost 4 bases, the J end lost 9 bases, and 7 bases lay between the germline ends. The CDR3 extends over 11 amino acids. Here the CDR3 DNA reads TGTGCCTGGACTCAATCTTCACCCCTCCACTTT. This sequence encodes CAWTQSSPLHF.

This clone came up once. This chain joins TRBV13 and TRBJ1-1; D is undetermined. Per the germline V gene, CDR1 is PRHDT and CDR2 is FYEKMQ (reference sequence). CDR3 length: 13 amino acids. V lost 4 bases and J 11 bases, leaving 17 bases between the germline ends. CDR3 sequence reads: CASSSGPGLGAFF. The CDR3 DNA reads as TGTGCCAGCAGCTCCGGGCCCGGGCTGGGGGCTTTCTTT.